One and the same sample provided the 6 T cell receptor beta chains below, sequenced in a study of T cell repertoires in cytomegalovirus infection. No antigen has been identified for these receptors. Each CDR3 protein is one row after TCRdb ran MiXCR on the reads. The sample has roughly 180,000 distinct CDR3 sequences, about 22% seen once. Sequenced here: CD8+ T cells from cultured PBMCs, sampled from culture after CMV antigen stimulation. All receptors derive from a human donor in good health (CMV status not recorded). Some clones in this sample may be carry-over from other donors' samples.

This clonotype was seen only a few times. This rearrangement joins TRBV25-1 to TRBJ2-2; D gene ambiguous. CDR3 length: 15 amino acids. Trimming cost V 3 bases and J 2 bases, with 10 bases left between them. The germline V gene encodes CDR1 MGHDK and CDR2 SYGVNS. Here the CDR3 reads CASSDVKTNTGELFF. The CDR3 coding sequence is TGTGCCAGCAGTGATGTCAAGACTAACACCGGGGAGCTGTTTTTT.

The chain joins TRBV7-9 to TRBJ2-1, with 12 positions matching TRBD2. V lost 5 bases, J lost 10 bases, and 6 bases stayed unmatched. The length of the CDR3 is 14 residues. Germline assignment: CDR1 SEHNR and CDR2 FQNEAQ (reference sequence). CDR3 region: CASSLSGLAGEQFF. DNA of the CDR3: TGTGCCAGCAGCCTCTCCGGACTAGCGGGGGAGCAGTTCTTC.

V gene TRBV7-9 combines with J gene TRBJ2-7; 8 bases match TRBD2. V trimming: 5 bases; J trimming: 7 bases; junction bases outside the gene matches: 7. From germline, CDR1 is SEHNR and CDR2 FQNEAQ (reference sequence). The length of the CDR3 is 13 residues. CDR3 DNA sequence: TGTGCCAGCAGCCCCCCAAGCGGGAGTGAGCAGTACTTC. Translation gives CASSPPSGSEQYF.

The gene calls are TRBV7-4 and TRBJ2-5; 11 positions agree with TRBD1. CDR3 length: 16 residues. Germline CDR1 is SGHVT and CDR2 is SQSDAQ. The V gene end was trimmed by 5 bases and the J gene end by 4 bases; junction bases not matched to a gene: 9. DNA for the CDR3: TGTGCCAGCAGCCCCCGGACAGGGGGCGAGGCAGAGACCCAGTACTTC. This sequence encodes CASSPRTGGEAETQYF.

This clonotype was counted only a few times. The chain carries TRBV9 and TRBJ1-3, with a possible D match to TRBD1 (6 bases). CDR3 length: 16 amino acids. Germline values: CDR1 SGDLS, CDR2 YYNGEE. The ends were cut back, 0 bases at V and 3 bases at J, with 13 bases in the middle. The CDR3 sequence is CASSVEAGAYGNTIYF. The DNA of the CDR3 is TGTGCCAGCAGCGTAGAAGCAGGGGCATATGGAAACACCATATATTTT. Looking up the rest from reference TRBV9 and TRBJ1-3 gives the full variable domain: DSGVTQTPKHLITATGQRVTLRCSPRSGDLSVYWYQQSLDQGLQFLIQYYNGEERAKGNILERFSAQQFPDLHSELNLSSLELGDSALYFCASSVEAGAYGNTIYFGEGSWLTVV.

This sequence joins TRBV7-9 and TRBJ1-2; 7 nucleotides match TRBD1. Losses at the gene ends were 5 bases for V and 5 bases for J; bases not matched to a gene: 8. The V gene's germline CDR1 is SEHNR and CDR2 FQNEAQ (reference sequence). This CDR3 has 14 amino acids. CDR3 in amino acids: CASSRTGKVYGYTF. CDR3 coding DNA: TGTGCCAGCAGCCGGACAGGAAAAGTATATGGCTACACCTTC. The full variable domain, rest sourced from reference TRBV7-9 and TRBJ1-2, is DTGVSQNPRHKITKRGQNVTFRCDPISEHNRLYWYRQTLGQGPEFLTYFQNEAQLEKSRLLSDRFSAERPKGSFSTLEIQRTEQGDSAMYLCASSRTGKVYGYTFGSGTRLTVV.